Listed here are 27 T cell receptor beta chains from one sample, sequenced in a study of blood T cells in healthy people across ages. For the second PCR, which ran for 7 to 11 cycles, a sample-barcoded 5' primer and a J-beta primer mix were used. TCRdb reanalysed the 5' RACE reads using MiXCR and keeps one entry per CDR3 protein. The table has about 1.6 million distinct CDR3 sequences, 34% seen once. The material sequenced was blood. These receptors were taken from a woman aged 25 to 39 in good health.

The gene calls are TRBV27 and TRBJ2-1; the match to TRBD1 covers 8 bases. The CDR3 is 16 amino acids. V shed 5 bases, J shed 2 bases, and the junction held 8 bases outside the gene matches. The V gene's germline CDR1 is MNHEY and CDR2 SMNVEV (reference sequence). CDR3 in amino acids: CASSPGQGVPYNEQFF. The CDR3 DNA sequence: TGTGCCAGCAGTCCCGGACAGGGAGTCCCCTACAATGAGCAGTTCTTC.

The rearrangement uses TRBV2 and TRBJ1-1; unclear D gene. Germline CDR1 and CDR2: SNHLY and FYNNEI. The V end was cut by 3 bases, the J end by 4 bases, with 9 bases between. The CDR3 loop spans 13 amino acids. CDR3 DNA sequence: TGTGCCAGCAGTGATTCCGTTATCACTGAAGCTTTCTTT. Amino acid sequence: CASSDSVITEAFF.

This clonotype was picked up many times. The chain couples TRBV7-9 to TRBJ2-1; a possible D gene is TRBD2 (6 bases). This CDR3 has 13 residues. V was cut by 5 bases and J by 6 bases, with 11 bases left in between. Germline CDR1 and CDR2: SEHNR and FQNEAQ (reference sequence). CDR3 DNA sequence: TGTGCCAGCAGCGTGTGGACTACCAATGAGCAGTTCTTC. This sequence encodes CASSVWTTNEQFF. The full variable domain, in which reference TRBV7-9 and TRBJ2-1 provide the parts outside the CDR3, is DTGVSQNPRHKITKRGQNVTFRCDPISEHNRLYWYRQTLGQGPEFLTYFQNEAQLEKSRLLSDRFSAERPKGSFSTLEIQRTEQGDSAMYLCASSVWTTNEQFFGPGTRLTVL.

The table lists this clonotype with a few counts. The chain is built from TRBV13 and TRBJ2-3; 11 nucleotides match TRBD2. Germline assignment: CDR1 PRHDT and CDR2 FYEKMQ (reference sequence). V lost 2 bases and J lost 6; bases outside the gene matches: 4. There are 15 residues in the CDR3. CDR3 loop: CASSLWRLAGDTQYF. As DNA, the CDR3 is TGTGCCAGCAGCTTATGGAGACTAGCGGGGGATACGCAGTATTTT.

J is TRBJ1-6 and V is TRBV7-3; 9 bases are a match to TRBD1. The CDR3 runs to 17 residues. V dropped 0 bases and J dropped 6; count of bases not matched to a gene: 6. Germline V gene lookup returns CDR1 SGHTA and CDR2 FQGTGA. Here the CDR3 reads CASSLTGPTGGNSPLHF. Here the CDR3 DNA reads TGTGCCAGCAGCTTAACGGGGCCGACAGGGGGTAATTCACCCCTCCACTTT.

The rearrangement links TRBV12-3 or TRBV12-4 to TRBJ2-4, with 9 bases lining up with TRBD1. The last part of the DNA fits TRBJ2-7 better; the J call may be wrong. The CDR3 spans 14 residues. The CDR3 region has the DNA TGTGCCAGCAGTTTACCTGGGACAGGGAACGAGCAGTACTTC. It translates to CASSLPGTGNEQYF.

V usage is TRBV28 and J usage is TRBJ1-2, with D tentatively TRBD1 (5 bases). Trimming took 5 bases from V and 2 from J, leaving 12 bases between them. Germline loops: CDR1 MDHEN, CDR2 SYDVKM. The CDR3 loop spans 14 amino acids. The CDR3 region has the DNA TGTGCCAGCAGTCCGCAGGGATACAACTATGGCTACACCTTC. Its translation is CASSPQGYNYGYTF.

This chain connects TRBV28 to TRBJ2-1, with 8 bases identical to TRBD2. Germline V gives CDR1 MDHEN, CDR2 SYDVKM. The V segment lost 7 bases and the J segment 11 bases; nucleotides outside the gene matches: 7. The CDR3 is 12 amino acids. The CDR3 region has the DNA TGTGCCAGCACCCACGGGGGGGACCAGCAGTTCTTC. Its translation is CASTHGGDQQFF.

The chain combines TRBV12-5 with TRBJ2-1; TRBD2 matches at 11 bases. The length of the CDR3 is 17 residues. Germline V gene sequence: CDR1 LGHNT, CDR2 FRNRAP. V was clipped by 7 bases and J by 4 bases; unmatched bases: 12. The CDR3 is CASATVTSGKGYNEQFF. The CDR3, as DNA: TGTGCTAGTGCCACGGTGACTAGCGGGAAAGGGTACAATGAGCAGTTCTTC.

Details on this clonotype: Given a much more abundant clone one base away, this may be a read error. The chain couples TRBV25-1 to TRBJ2-7; TRBD2 is a possible D gene (6 bases). Germline V gene lookup returns CDR1 MGHDK and CDR2 SYGVNS. The length of the CDR3 is 14 residues. CDR3 bases: TGTACCAGCAGTGAGGCGGGAAAGTCCTACGAGCAGTACTTC. Translated: CTSSEAGKSYEQYF.

There are a few counts of this clonotype. The germline gene is not matched at one end of the junction; a read error may be the cause. The rearrangement uses TRBV11-3 and TRBJ1-3; D is unresolved. This CDR3 contains 13 residues. Germline-derived CDR1 and CDR2 are SGHNT and YENEEA. CDR3 DNA sequence: TGTGCCAGCAGCTCGGACTCTGGGAACACCATATATTTT. Translating it yields CASSSDSGNTIYF.

V gene TRBV12-3 or TRBV12-4 combines with J gene TRBJ2-3; D is uncertain. Trimming shortened V by 4 bases and J by 2 bases, and 10 bases separated the two germline ends. The CDR3 loop spans 14 amino acids. CDR3 loop: CASSSATNTDTQYF. The CDR3 DNA is TGTGCCAGCAGTTCCGCTACAAACACAGATACGCAGTATTTT.

This chain links TRBV6-1 with TRBJ2-7, with 12 bases that match TRBD2. Trimming at V came to 0 bases and at J to 7 bases, leaving 7 bases not matched to a gene. The CDR3 covers 16 residues. Germline CDR1 MNHNS, CDR2 SASEGT. This chain's CDR3 is CASSEARTSGAEEQYF. The CDR3 DNA follows: TGTGCCAGCAGTGAAGCGAGGACTAGCGGGGCCGAGGAGCAGTACTTC.

A single count supports this clonotype. V usage is TRBV6-4 and J usage is TRBJ2-7; the D gene is possibly TRBD2 (5 bases). Deletions cut 3 bases from V and 3 bases from J, with 9 bases between. Germline V CDR1 and CDR2: MRHNA, SNTAGT. The CDR3 sequence is 13 residues long. CDR3 protein: CASSEDFVYEQYF. CDR3 coding DNA: TGTGCCAGCAGTGAGGACTTTGTCTACGAGCAGTACTTC.

A few counts support this clonotype. This rearrangement joins TRBV7-3 to TRBJ2-1; weak D call: TRBD2 (5 bases). The germline V gene encodes CDR1 SGHTA and CDR2 FQGTGA. Trimming took 5 bases from V and 10 from J, leaving 21 bases between them. CDR3 length: 15 residues. The CDR3 DNA reads TGTGCCAGCAGCCCTAGTTACACTAGAAGAGACGAGCAGTTCTTC. It encodes CASSPSYTRRDEQFF.

About this clonotype itself: A read error may be the cause here, since a much bigger clone is one base away. The chain recombines TRBV4-1 with TRBJ2-4, with 11 bases aligning to TRBD2. The J call is doubtful: the DNA matches TRBJ2-7 better. CDR3 length equals 16 residues. Germline CDR1 and CDR2: MGHRA and YSYEKL. The CDR3 spells CASSQVETSGAYEQYF. CDR3 DNA: TGCGCCAGCAGCCAAGTTGAGACTAGCGGGGCCTACGAGCAGTACTTC.

This clonotype has just a few counts. This chain links TRBV7-9 with TRBJ1-1; 9 bases map to TRBD1. This CDR3 contains 12 residues. The germline gives CDR1 SEHNR, CDR2 FQNEAQ (reference sequence). V lost 8 bases and J lost 5; bases outside the gene matches: 3. CDR3 bases: TGTGCCAGCGTGGACAGGGGAACTGAAGCTTTCTTT. Translating it yields CASVDRGTEAFF.

This chain joins TRBV6-6 and TRBJ2-5; TRBD2 agrees at 7 bases. The V and J ends lost 6 bases and 4 bases, in that order; junction bases with no gene match: 8. The germline CDR1 and CDR2 sequences are MNHNY and SVGAGI (reference sequence). The CDR3 covers 14 residues. As DNA, the CDR3 is TGTGCCAGCAGGGGAATCAGGGAGGGAGAGACCCAGTACTTC. Its protein is CASRGIREGETQYF.

As for this clonotype: A much larger clonotype is one base distant, so this may be a read error. The chain employs TRBV7-2 and TRBJ1-2; D is uncertain. The germline gives CDR1 SGHTA, CDR2 FQGNSA. V lost 4 bases, J lost 8 bases, and 11 bases lay in between. The CDR3 is made up of 12 amino acids. The chain's CDR3 is CASSSLDGGYTF. The CDR3 DNA reads TGTGCCAGCAGCTCCCTAGACGGCGGCTACACCTTC.

The gene calls are TRBV2 and TRBJ1-2; no firm D call. Trimming cost V 3 bases and J 3 bases, with 8 bases left between them. Germline CDR1 and CDR2: SNHLY and FYNNEI. The CDR3 runs to 13 residues. CDR3 in DNA: TGTGCCAGCAGTGACGATCGGTACTATGGCTACACCTTC. Translation gives CASSDDRYYGYTF. Combining the CDR3 with reference TRBV2 and TRBJ1-2 gives the whole variable domain EPEVTQTPSHQVTQMGQEVILRCVPISNHLYFYWYRQILGQKVEFLVSFYNNEISEKSEIFDDQFSVERPDGSNFTLKIRSTKLEDSAMYFCASSDDRYYGYTFGSGTRLTVV.

This clonotype was detected only a few times. CDR3 nucleotides: TGTGCCAGCAGTTCTAGCGGGAGTTTTTACAATGAGCAGTTCTTC. Translated, it gives CASSSSGSFYNEQFF. The rearrangement uses TRBV12-3 or TRBV12-4 and TRBJ2-1; 10 positions agree with TRBD2. The CDR3 is made up of 15 amino acids. With V trimmed by 4 bases and J by 4 bases, 4 bases remained unmatched.

This clonotype was found a few times. The V call is TRBV7-9, the J call TRBJ2-3; TRBD2 might be the D (5 bases). CDR1 and CDR2 (germline): SEHNR, FQNEAQ (reference sequence). Trimming took off 3 bases at V and 5 bases at J, with 15 bases between the two ends. The CDR3 extends over 15 amino acids. The CDR3 protein is CASSLWGELGDTQYF. CDR3 nucleotides: TGTGCCAGCAGCTTGTGGGGAGAGTTGGGAGATACGCAGTATTTT.

At least ten counts were recorded for this clonotype. The chain links TRBV29-1 to TRBJ2-3; 10 nucleotides line up with TRBD2. This CDR3 region has 14 residues. Trimming at V came to 4 bases and at J to 2 bases, leaving 3 bases not matched to a gene. Germline CDR1 is SQVTM and CDR2 is ANQGSEA. The CDR3 sequence: CSVVLAGYTDTQYF. The CDR3 DNA sequence: TGCAGCGTTGTACTAGCGGGATACACAGATACGCAGTATTTT.

V usage is TRBV20-1 and J usage is TRBJ2-3; tentatively, D is TRBD1 (6 bases). Deletions cut 5 bases from V and 1 base from J, with 13 bases between. Germline loops: CDR1 DFQATT, CDR2 SNEGSKA (reference sequence). CDR3 size: 14 residues. The CDR3 loop reads CSAYQTGRTDTQYF. CDR3 bases: TGCAGTGCTTACCAGACAGGACGCACAGATACGCAGTATTTT.

In DNA, the CDR3 is TGCGCCAGCAGCCACCCTCGGACGGGGGGGAGCGACGAGCAGTACTTC. Amino acids: CASSHPRTGGSDEQYF. The chain carries TRBV4-1 and TRBJ2-5; the match to TRBD2 covers 8 bases. The assigned J gene may be wrong: the sequence end matches TRBJ2-7 better. Germline values: CDR1 MGHRA, CDR2 YSYEKL. The CDR3 is 16 residues long.

The chain uses TRBV20-1 and TRBJ1-6; D call uncertain. There are 15 residues in the CDR3. From germline, CDR1 is DFQATT and CDR2 SNEGSKA (reference sequence). Trimming pared 4 bases from V and 7 bases from J, leaving 17 bases between. The CDR3 DNA sequence: TGCAGTGCTAATGAGGGCACCACGGGGAATTCACCCCTCCACTTT. It encodes CSANEGTTGNSPLHF.

A word on this clonotype: The germline gene is not matched at one end of the junction; a read error may be the cause. The chain is built from TRBV24-1 and TRBJ2-3; possible D gene TRBD2, 6 bases. The CDR3 runs to 13 residues. Germline-derived CDR1 and CDR2 are KGHDR and SFDVKD. The CDR3 here is CATSVGGTDMQYF. In DNA form, the CDR3 reads TGTGCCACCAGTGTGGGAGGCACAGATATGCAGTATTTT.